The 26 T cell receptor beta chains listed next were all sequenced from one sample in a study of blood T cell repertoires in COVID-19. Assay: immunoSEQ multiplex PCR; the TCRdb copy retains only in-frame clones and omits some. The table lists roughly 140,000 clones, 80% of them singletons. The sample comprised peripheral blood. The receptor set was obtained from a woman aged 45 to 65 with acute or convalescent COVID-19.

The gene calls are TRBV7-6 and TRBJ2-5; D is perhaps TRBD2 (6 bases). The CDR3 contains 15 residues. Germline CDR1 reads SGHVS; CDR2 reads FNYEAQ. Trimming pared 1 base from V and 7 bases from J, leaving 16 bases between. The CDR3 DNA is TGTGCCAGCAGCTTAGGAAGTAGCGCCGGGGGGACCCAGTACTTC. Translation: CASSLGSSAGGTQYF.

The CDR3, as DNA: TGTGCCAGCAGCCCCGGGACAGGGGGAGGAAACACCATATATTTT. This translates into CASSPGTGGGNTIYF. This chain connects TRBV5-5 to TRBJ1-3; 11 bases are a match to TRBD1. The CDR3 runs 15 residues. Germline V gene sequence: CDR1 SGHKS, CDR2 YYEKEE (reference sequence). V trimming: 4 bases; J trimming: 4 bases; junction bases outside the gene matches: 4. The complete variable domain, with remaining parts taken from reference TRBV5-5 and TRBJ1-3, reads DAGVTQSPTHLIKTRGQQVTLRCSPISGHKSVSWYQQVLGQGPQFIFQYYEKEERGRGNFPDRFSARQFPNYSSELNVNALLLGDSALYLCASSPGTGGGNTIYFGEGSWLTVV.

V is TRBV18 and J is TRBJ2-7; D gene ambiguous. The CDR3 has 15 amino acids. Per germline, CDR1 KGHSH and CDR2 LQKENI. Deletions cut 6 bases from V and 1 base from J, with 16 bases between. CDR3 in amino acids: CASSPLTAQSYEQYF. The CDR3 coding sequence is TGTGCCAGCTCGCCGCTGACTGCCCAATCCTACGAGCAGTACTTC. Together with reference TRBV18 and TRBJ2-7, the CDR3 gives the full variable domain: NAGVMQNPRHLVRRRGQEARLRCSPMKGHSHVYWYRQLPEEGLKFMVYLQKENIIDESGMPKERFSAEFPKEGPSILRIQQVVRGDSAAYFCASSPLTAQSYEQYFGPGTRLTVT.

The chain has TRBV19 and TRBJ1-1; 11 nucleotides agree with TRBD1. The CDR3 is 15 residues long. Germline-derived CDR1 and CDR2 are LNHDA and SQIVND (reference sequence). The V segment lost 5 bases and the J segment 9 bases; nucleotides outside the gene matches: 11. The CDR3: CASSLLAGQGAQAFF. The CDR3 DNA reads TGTGCCAGTAGTCTCCTTGCCGGACAGGGGGCACAAGCTTTCTTT.

CDR3 protein: CASSHDRGHTQYF. DNA for the CDR3: TGTGCCAGCAGCCACGACAGGGGACATACGCAGTATTTT. The chain links TRBV3-1 (or the pseudogene TRBV3-2) to TRBJ2-3; 8 bases agree with TRBD1. The CDR3 spans 13 residues. Germline V gene lookup returns CDR1 LGHDT and CDR2 YNNKEL (reference sequence). J was trimmed by 7 bases and V by 3 bases; bases with no gene match: 3.

The CDR3 region is CASRPSAGNTIYF. The CDR3 region has the DNA TGTGCCAGCAGACCGTCAGCTGGAAACACCATATATTTT. J is TRBJ1-3 and V is TRBV12-3 or TRBV12-4; D ambiguous. The CDR3 loop spans 13 amino acids. V was trimmed by 6 bases and J by 2 bases, leaving 8 bases between them.

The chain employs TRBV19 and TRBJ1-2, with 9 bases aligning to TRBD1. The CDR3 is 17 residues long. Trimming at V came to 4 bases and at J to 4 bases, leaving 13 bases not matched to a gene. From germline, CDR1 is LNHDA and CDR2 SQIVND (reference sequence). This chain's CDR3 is CASSSRDRATEGYGYTF. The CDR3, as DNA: TGTGCCAGTAGTAGCCGGGACAGGGCAACAGAGGGCTATGGCTACACCTTC. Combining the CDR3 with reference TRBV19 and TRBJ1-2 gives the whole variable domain DGGITQSPKYLFRKEGQNVTLSCEQNLNHDAMYWYRQDPGQGLRLIYYSQIVNDFQKGDIAEGYSVSREKKESFPLTVTSAQKNPTAFYLCASSSRDRATEGYGYTFGSGTRLTVV.

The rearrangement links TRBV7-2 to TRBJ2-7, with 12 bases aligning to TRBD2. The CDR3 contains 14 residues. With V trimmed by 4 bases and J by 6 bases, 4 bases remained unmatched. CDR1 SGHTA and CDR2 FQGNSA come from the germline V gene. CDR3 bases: TGTGCCAGCAGCTCTAGCGGGGGGGCGCTCGAGCAGTACTTC. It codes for CASSSSGGALEQYF. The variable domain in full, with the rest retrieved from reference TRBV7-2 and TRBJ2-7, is GAGVSQSPSNKVTEKGKDVELRCDPISGHTALYWYRQSLGQGLEFLIYFQGNSAPDKSGLPSDRFSAERTGGSVSTLTIQRTQQEDSAVYLCASSSSGGALEQYFGPGTRLTVT.

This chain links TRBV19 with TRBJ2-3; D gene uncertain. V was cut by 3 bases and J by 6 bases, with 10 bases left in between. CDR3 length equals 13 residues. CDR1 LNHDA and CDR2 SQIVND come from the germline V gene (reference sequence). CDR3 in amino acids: CASSIIIADTQYF. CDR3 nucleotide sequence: TGTGCCAGTAGTATCATAATTGCGGATACGCAGTATTTT.

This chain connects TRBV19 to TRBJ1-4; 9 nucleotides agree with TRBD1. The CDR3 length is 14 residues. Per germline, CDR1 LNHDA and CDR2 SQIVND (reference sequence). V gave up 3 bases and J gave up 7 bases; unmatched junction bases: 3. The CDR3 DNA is TGTGCCAGTAGTATCGGGACAGGGAGTGAAAAACTGTTTTTT. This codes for CASSIGTGSEKLFF.

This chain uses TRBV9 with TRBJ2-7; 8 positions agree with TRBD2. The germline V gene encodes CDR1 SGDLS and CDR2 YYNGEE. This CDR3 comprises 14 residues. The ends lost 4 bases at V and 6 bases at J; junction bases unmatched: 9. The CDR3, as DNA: TGTGCCAGCAGCATTCGCGGGGGGCCCACCGAGCAGTACTTC. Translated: CASSIRGGPTEQYF.

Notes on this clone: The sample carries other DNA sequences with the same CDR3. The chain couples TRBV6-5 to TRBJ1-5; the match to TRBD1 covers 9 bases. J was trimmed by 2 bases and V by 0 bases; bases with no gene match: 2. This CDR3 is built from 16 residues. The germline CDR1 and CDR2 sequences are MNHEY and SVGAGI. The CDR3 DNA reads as TGTGCCAGCAGTTACTCTCGGACAGGGGGCAATCAGCCCCAGCATTTT. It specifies CASSYSRTGGNQPQHF.

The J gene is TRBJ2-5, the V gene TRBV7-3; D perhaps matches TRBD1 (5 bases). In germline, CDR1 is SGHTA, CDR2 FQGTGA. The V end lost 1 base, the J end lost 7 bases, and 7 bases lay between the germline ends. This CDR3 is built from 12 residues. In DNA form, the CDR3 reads TGTGCCAGCAGCTTAAGTCAGGGGACCCAGTACTTC. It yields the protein CASSLSQGTQYF. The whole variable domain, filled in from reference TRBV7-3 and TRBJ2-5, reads GAGVSQTPSNKVTEKGKYVELRCDPISGHTALYWYRQSLGQGPEFLIYFQGTGAADDSGLPNDRFFAVRPEGSVSTLKIQRTERGDSAVYLCASSLSQGTQYFGPGTRLLVL.

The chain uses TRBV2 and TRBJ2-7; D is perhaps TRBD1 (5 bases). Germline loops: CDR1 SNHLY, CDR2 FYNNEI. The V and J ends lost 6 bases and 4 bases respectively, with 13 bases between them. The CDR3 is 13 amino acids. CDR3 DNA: TGTGCCAGCAGGAACCAAGACAGATACGAGCAGTACTTC. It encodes CASRNQDRYEQYF.

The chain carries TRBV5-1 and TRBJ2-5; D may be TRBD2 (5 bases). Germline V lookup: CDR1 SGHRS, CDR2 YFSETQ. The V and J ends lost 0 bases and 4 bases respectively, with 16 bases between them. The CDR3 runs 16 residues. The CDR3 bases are TGCGCCAGCAGCTTGGGGCGGGTTGTGGAAAGAGAGACCCAGTACTTC. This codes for CASSLGRVVERETQYF.

CDR3 sequence (DNA): TGCGCCAGCAGCGCCGGGGGGTATGAGCAGTTCTTC. It encodes CASSAGGYEQFF. V and J are TRBV5-1 and TRBJ2-1; 7 bases agree with TRBD2. CDR1 SGHRS and CDR2 YFSETQ come from the germline V gene. V was pared by 4 bases and J by 8 bases, with 3 bases of the junction left unmatched. This CDR3 has 12 amino acids.

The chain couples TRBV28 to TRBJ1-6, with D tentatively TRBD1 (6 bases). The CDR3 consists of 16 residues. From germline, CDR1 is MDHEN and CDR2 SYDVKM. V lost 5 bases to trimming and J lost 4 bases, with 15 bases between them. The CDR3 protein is CASSILGGAYNSPLHF. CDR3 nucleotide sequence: TGTGCCAGCAGTATCTTGGGGGGGGCTTATAATTCACCCCTCCACTTT.

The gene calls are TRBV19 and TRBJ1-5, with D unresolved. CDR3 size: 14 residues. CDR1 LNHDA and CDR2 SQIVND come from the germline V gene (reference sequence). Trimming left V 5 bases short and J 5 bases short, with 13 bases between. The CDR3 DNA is TGTGCCAGTAGTTTACCCCAAGAGTATCAGCCCCAGCATTTT. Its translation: CASSLPQEYQPQHF.

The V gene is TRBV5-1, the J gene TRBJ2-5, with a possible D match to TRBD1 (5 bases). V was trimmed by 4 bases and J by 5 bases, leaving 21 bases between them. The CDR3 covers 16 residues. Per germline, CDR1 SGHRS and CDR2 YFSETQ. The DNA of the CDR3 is TGCGCCAGCAGCCCCCGAGGTACAGGATCGAAGGAGACCCAGTACTTC. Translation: CASSPRGTGSKETQYF.

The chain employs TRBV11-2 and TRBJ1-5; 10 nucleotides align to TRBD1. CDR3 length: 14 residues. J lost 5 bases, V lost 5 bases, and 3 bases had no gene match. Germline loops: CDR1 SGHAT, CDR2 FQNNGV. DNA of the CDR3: TGTGCCAGCAGCCCGACAGGGGGCTATCAGCCCCAGCATTTT. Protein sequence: CASSPTGGYQPQHF.

The CDR3: CASSGPNGYTF. CDR3 coding DNA: TGTGCCTCTAGCGGCCCCAATGGCTACACCTTC. The chain recombines TRBV27 with TRBJ1-2; D gene ambiguous. V lost 11 bases, J lost 6 bases, and 13 bases lay in between. Germline lookup yields CDR1 MNHEY and CDR2 SMNVEV (reference sequence). This CDR3 contains 11 residues.

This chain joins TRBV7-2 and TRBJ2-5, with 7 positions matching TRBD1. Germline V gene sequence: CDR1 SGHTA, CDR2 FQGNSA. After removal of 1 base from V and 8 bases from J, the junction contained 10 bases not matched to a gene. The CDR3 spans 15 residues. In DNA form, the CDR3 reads TGTGCCAGCAGCTTAGGAGATTCGACAGGGCATACCCAGTACTTC. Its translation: CASSLGDSTGHTQYF. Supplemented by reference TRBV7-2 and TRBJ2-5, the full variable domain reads GAGVSQSPSNKVTEKGKDVELRCDPISGHTALYWYRQSLGQGLEFLIYFQGNSAPDKSGLPSDRFSAERTGGSVSTLTIQRTQQEDSAVYLCASSLGDSTGHTQYFGPGTRLLVL.

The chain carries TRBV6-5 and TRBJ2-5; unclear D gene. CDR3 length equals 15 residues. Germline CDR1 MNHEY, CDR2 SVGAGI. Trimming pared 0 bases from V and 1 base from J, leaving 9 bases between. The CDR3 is CASSYSAWSQETQYF. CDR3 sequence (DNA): TGTGCCAGCAGTTACTCCGCGTGGAGCCAAGAGACCCAGTACTTC.

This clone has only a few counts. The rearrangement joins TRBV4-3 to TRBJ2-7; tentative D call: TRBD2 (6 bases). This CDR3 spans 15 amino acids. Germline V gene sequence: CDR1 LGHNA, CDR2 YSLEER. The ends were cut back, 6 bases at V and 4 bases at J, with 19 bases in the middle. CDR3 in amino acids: CASSPQVGTYYEQYF. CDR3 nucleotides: TGCGCCAGCAGTCCCCAGGTCGGGACTTATTACGAGCAGTACTTC.

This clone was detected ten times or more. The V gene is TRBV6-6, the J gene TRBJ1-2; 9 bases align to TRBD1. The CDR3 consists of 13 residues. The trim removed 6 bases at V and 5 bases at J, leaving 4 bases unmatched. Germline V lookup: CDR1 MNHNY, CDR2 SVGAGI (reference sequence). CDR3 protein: CASRMGQGYGYTF. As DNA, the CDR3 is TGTGCCAGCAGGATGGGACAGGGTTATGGCTACACCTTC.

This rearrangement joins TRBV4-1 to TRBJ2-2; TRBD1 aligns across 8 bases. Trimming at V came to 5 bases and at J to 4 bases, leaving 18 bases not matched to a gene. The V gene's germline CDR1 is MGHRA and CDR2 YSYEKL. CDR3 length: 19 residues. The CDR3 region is CASSSTQTDRGSPTGELFF. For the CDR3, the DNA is TGCGCCAGCAGCTCCACCCAGACTGACAGGGGTTCCCCCACCGGGGAGCTGTTTTTT.